The 11 T cell receptor beta chains in this list originate from one sample, sequenced in a study of blood T cell repertoires in COVID-19. TCRdb's table, derived via immunoSEQ multiplex PCR, lists solely in-frame clones and lacks some. The table records 200,000 to 250,000 clones, 65% to 90% of them present only once. What was sequenced was peripheral blood. The receptors here all came from a man in his fifties with acute or convalescent COVID-19.

The chain recombines TRBV7-2 with TRBJ1-2; a weak D match, TRBD1 (6 bases). The germline V gene has CDR1 SGHTA and CDR2 FQGNSA. V dropped 1 base and J dropped 4 bases, with 10 bases sitting between them. The CDR3 loop spans 14 amino acids. The CDR3 spells CASSLDRAPYGYTF. The CDR3 bases are TGTGCCAGCAGCTTAGACAGGGCCCCCTATGGCTACACCTTC.

This chain joins TRBV3-1 (or the pseudogene TRBV3-2) and TRBJ1-1; 8 bases map to TRBD1. This CDR3 is built from 16 residues. The germline V gene encodes CDR1 LGHDT and CDR2 YNNKEL (reference sequence). V was clipped by 4 bases and J by 5 bases; unmatched bases: 12. The CDR3 is CASSPRTGWRVTEAFF. The CDR3 nucleotides are TGTGCCAGCAGCCCGCGGACAGGGTGGCGGGTAACTGAAGCTTTCTTT.

The genes are TRBV27 and TRBJ2-5; 9 bases are shared with TRBD2. V lost 6 bases to trimming and J lost 7 bases; unmatched junction nucleotides: 9. CDR3 length: 14 amino acids. CDR1 MNHEY and CDR2 SMNVEV come from the germline V gene (reference sequence). Here the CDR3 DNA reads TGTGCCAGCAGATCTAGCGGGACTGGGGGGACCCAGTACTTC. Residues: CASRSSGTGGTQYF.

This sequence joins TRBV7-9 and TRBJ1-5, with 10 bases lining up with TRBD1. The CDR3 covers 17 residues. V lost 1 base to trimming and J lost 7 bases; unmatched junction nucleotides: 10. Germline values: CDR1 SEHNR, CDR2 FQNEAQ (reference sequence). The CDR3 here is CASSLGLSGTGEQPQHF. The DNA for the CDR3 is TGTGCCAGCAGCTTAGGGTTAAGTGGGACAGGGGAACAGCCCCAGCATTTT. Combining the CDR3 with reference TRBV7-9 and TRBJ1-5 gives the whole variable domain DTGVSQNPRHKITKRGQNVTFRCDPISEHNRLYWYRQTLGQGPEFLTYFQNEAQLEKSRLLSDRFSAERPKGSFSTLEIQRTEQGDSAMYLCASSLGLSGTGEQPQHFGDGTRLSIL.

The gene calls are TRBV2 and TRBJ1-4, with TRBD1 identical over 8 bases. V was clipped by 5 bases and J by 8 bases; unmatched bases: 7. The CDR3 is 14 amino acids. Germline V gives CDR1 SNHLY, CDR2 FYNNEI. In DNA, the CDR3 is TGTGCCAGCAGTTCACAGGGGGGGGGCGAAAAACTGTTTTTT. Its protein product is CASSSQGGGEKLFF.

This chain uses TRBV5-1 with TRBJ1-1; possibly TRBD1 for D (6 bases). This CDR3 has 13 amino acids. V lost 4 bases to trimming and J lost 1 base, with 8 bases between them. Per the germline V gene, CDR1 is SGHRS and CDR2 is YFSETQ. The CDR3 spells CASSGTRNTEAFF. The CDR3 DNA sequence: TGCGCCAGCAGCGGGACACGGAACACTGAAGCTTTCTTT.

The chain employs TRBV5-1 and TRBJ2-2, with D perhaps matching TRBD2 (5 bases). The CDR3 totals 13 residues. Trimming pared 4 bases from V and 3 bases from J, leaving 7 bases between. Germline loops: CDR1 SGHRS, CDR2 YFSETQ. CDR3 bases: TGCGCCAGCAGCACCGGGGACACCGGGGAGCTGTTTTTT. It yields the protein CASSTGDTGELFF.

The chain joins TRBV5-1 to TRBJ2-5, with unresolved D. Deletions cut 3 bases from V and 5 bases from J, with 14 bases between. This CDR3 comprises 14 residues. The V gene's germline CDR1 is SGHRS and CDR2 YFSETQ. The CDR3 is CASSWVSERETQYF. Here the CDR3 DNA reads TGCGCCAGCAGCTGGGTCTCGGAGAGGGAGACCCAGTACTTC.

The chain couples TRBV6-5 to TRBJ1-2; possible D gene TRBD1, 5 bases. Germline CDR1 reads MNHEY; CDR2 reads SVGAGI. Trimming removed 0 bases at V and 7 bases at J, with 15 bases between. CDR3 size: 15 residues. DNA of the CDR3: TGTGCCAGCAGTTACTCGAGTTCCCAGGGCTCTGGCTACACCTTC. Its translation: CASSYSSSQGSGYTF.

The rearrangement joins TRBV7-2 to TRBJ1-3; possibly TRBD1 for D (6 bases). The CDR3 covers 15 residues. The V end lost 2 bases, the J end lost 6 bases, and 14 bases lay between the germline ends. Germline V gene lookup returns CDR1 SGHTA and CDR2 FQGNSA. The CDR3 spells CASSLYRVPENTIYF. The DNA of the CDR3 is TGTGCCAGCAGCTTATACAGGGTCCCGGAAAACACCATATATTTT.

Only one count was recorded for this clone. The chain uses TRBV5-1 and TRBJ1-1; no clear D. Deletions cut 6 bases from V and 1 base from J, with 10 bases between. This CDR3 is built from 13 residues. Germline V gives CDR1 SGHRS, CDR2 YFSETQ. As DNA, the CDR3 is TGCGCCAGCACCCCCGCGGGGAACACTGAAGCTTTCTTT. It specifies CASTPAGNTEAFF. Full variable domain (rest looked up from reference TRBV5-1 and TRBJ1-1): KAGVTQTPRYLIKTRGQQVTLSCSPISGHRSVSWYQQTPGQGLQFLFEYFSETQRNKGNFPGRFSGRQFSNSRSEMNVSTLELGDSALYLCASTPAGNTEAFFGQGTRLTVV.